Below are 19 T cell receptor beta chains sequenced from a single sample in a study of shared clonotypes between healthy human individuals. The assay was immunoSEQ multiplex PCR, and TCRdb's table has in-frame clones only and misses some. The profile shows around 2.3 million clones, around 95% of them singletons. Sequencing was done on a sample of naive CD4+ T cells sorted from blood. The subset denotes: CD45RA+ positively selected. These receptors originate from a man between 18 and 35 years old in good health.

The chain joins TRBV9 to TRBJ1-1, with D perhaps matching TRBD1 (5 bases). Germline V gene lookup returns CDR1 SGDLS and CDR2 YYNGEE. Trimming left V 4 bases short and J 6 bases short, with 22 bases between. CDR3 size: 16 residues. CDR3 region: CASSLSPGARSPEAFF. CDR3 DNA: TGTGCCAGCAGCTTAAGTCCTGGGGCGCGAAGTCCTGAAGCTTTCTTT.

The V call is TRBV10-3, the J call TRBJ1-5, with 8 nucleotides matching TRBD1. The CDR3 spans 15 residues. Germline CDR1 ENHRY, CDR2 SYGVKD. V was clipped by 6 bases and J by 2 bases; unmatched bases: 6. Written as DNA, the CDR3 is TGTGCCATCAGCCAGACGACAGGGGGCAATCAGCCCCAGCATTTT. Its protein product is CAISQTTGGNQPQHF.

As to this clone: Other DNA sequences within the sample encode an identical CDR3. This chain connects TRBV2 to TRBJ2-3; 8 positions agree with TRBD1. V gave up 6 bases and J gave up 0 bases; unmatched junction bases: 5. This CDR3 spans 15 amino acids. Germline values: CDR1 SNHLY, CDR2 FYNNEI. This CDR3 is CASSSDRASTDTQYF. In nucleotides, the CDR3 is TGTGCCAGCAGCTCGGACAGGGCTAGCACAGATACGCAGTATTTT.

The CDR3 DNA reads as TGTGCCAGCAGCTCACAGGGGAAATGGGGTGAGGAGACCCAGTACTTC. Amino acids: CASSSQGKWGEETQYF. The chain joins TRBV11-3 to TRBJ2-5; TRBD1 agrees at 7 bases. CDR1 and CDR2 (germline): SGHNT, YENEEA. Trimming cost V 4 bases and J 5 bases; bases outside gene matches: 13. This CDR3 comprises 16 residues.

The chain carries TRBV19 and TRBJ1-1; D gene uncertain. With 3 bases removed from V and 7 bases from J, the gap between germline ends came to 12 bases. This CDR3 contains 13 residues. Germline V gene lookup returns CDR1 LNHDA and CDR2 SQIVND (reference sequence). The CDR3 nucleotides read TGTGCCAGTAGTATTGGTTTTGGTAATGAAGCTTTCTTT. It translates to CASSIGFGNEAFF.

The V gene is TRBV14, the J gene TRBJ2-1; 9 bases fit TRBD2. CDR3 length: 15 residues. CDR1 is SGHDN, CDR2 FVKESK, per germline. The V gene end was trimmed by 2 bases and the J gene end by 7 bases; junction bases not matched to a gene: 6. The chain's CDR3 is CASSQQGLARNEQFF. The DNA of the CDR3 is TGTGCCAGCAGCCAACAAGGACTAGCGAGGAATGAGCAGTTCTTC.

V is TRBV6-1 and J is TRBJ2-1, with D hard to call. CDR1 is MNHNS, CDR2 SASEGT, per germline. The length of the CDR3 is 16 residues. V was trimmed by 3 bases and J by 5 bases, leaving 17 bases between them. The CDR3 spells CASSDPGRRQNNEQFF. CDR3 in DNA: TGTGCCAGCAGTGATCCTGGCCGGCGACAAAACAATGAGCAGTTCTTC.

CDR3 DNA sequence: TGTGCCAGCAGCGAACTCAGGGGGCCGCCCCTCTACGAGCAGTACTTC. Amino acid sequence: CASSELRGPPLYEQYF. The V call is TRBV11-2, the J call TRBJ2-7; 8 positions match TRBD1. CDR3 size: 16 residues. J gave up 3 bases and V 5 bases, and 12 bases lay outside the gene matches. Germline V CDR1 and CDR2: SGHAT, FQNNGV.

The chain joins TRBV11-3 to TRBJ2-1, with D hard to call. Germline CDR1 is SGHNT and CDR2 is YENEEA. V lost 0 bases and J lost 6, with 9 bases in between. The CDR3 contains 14 residues. This CDR3 reads CASSLEGVGNEQFF. CDR3 DNA sequence: TGTGCCAGCAGCTTAGAGGGCGTGGGCAATGAGCAGTTCTTC.

This chain links TRBV6-5 with TRBJ1-5; D is unclear. Germline CDR1 reads MNHEY; CDR2 reads SVGAGI. This CDR3 spans 14 amino acids. Trimming shortened V by 7 bases and J by 1 base, and 11 bases separated the two germline ends. The CDR3 DNA is TGTGCCAGCACCACAAAACACAGCAATCAGCCCCAGCATTTT. It is translated as CASTTKHSNQPQHF.

The chain is built from TRBV7-2 and TRBJ1-2, with unresolved D. CDR3 length: 13 residues. Germline CDR1 reads SGHTA; CDR2 reads FQGNSA. The V gene lost 4 bases and the J gene lost 6 bases, with 12 bases spanning the gap. CDR3: CASSSSPPDGYTF. The CDR3 DNA is TGTGCCAGCAGCTCCTCCCCTCCAGATGGCTACACCTTC.

The chain links TRBV2 to TRBJ1-5; tentative D call: TRBD1 (5 bases). From germline, CDR1 is SNHLY and CDR2 FYNNEI. V gave up 4 bases and J gave up 9 bases, with 13 bases separating them. This CDR3 region has 13 residues. The CDR3 spells CASSAQGIWPQHF. The CDR3 DNA sequence: TGTGCCAGCAGTGCGCAGGGTATTTGGCCCCAGCATTTT.

V usage is TRBV6-1 and J usage is TRBJ1-4; D unresolved. CDR1 is MNHNS and CDR2 is SASEGT in the germline V gene. CDR3 length equals 14 residues. Trimming stripped 4 bases from V and 5 bases from J, with 11 bases between. Written as DNA, the CDR3 is TGTGCCAGCAGTGTAGCAGAGATAAATGAAAAACTGTTTTTT. Residues: CASSVAEINEKLFF.

The rearrangement links TRBV28 to TRBJ1-4, with D unclear. The germline V gene encodes CDR1 MDHEN and CDR2 SYDVKM. V was trimmed by 5 bases and J by 7 bases, leaving 14 bases between them. The CDR3 spans 14 residues. The CDR3 region has the DNA TGTGCCAGCAGTGACCCCACCTTAGGTGAAAAACTGTTTTTT. Its protein is CASSDPTLGEKLFF.

The chain combines TRBV18 with TRBJ1-6; the match to TRBD1 covers 12 bases. The CDR3 runs to 15 residues. Trimming took 8 bases from V and 8 from J; bases not matched to a gene: 7. Germline V gene data show CDR1 as KGHSH and CDR2 as LQKENI. CDR3 bases: TGTGCCAGCCTTGACGGGACAGGGGGCCATTCACCCCTCCACTTT. Amino acids: CASLDGTGGHSPLHF.

Note on this clone: Other DNA sequences in this sample translate to the same CDR3. This rearrangement joins TRBV9 to TRBJ2-3; 12 bases align to TRBD2. CDR3 length equals 16 residues. Per germline, CDR1 SGDLS and CDR2 YYNGEE. V trimming: 0 bases; J trimming: 3 bases; junction bases outside the gene matches: 2. This chain's CDR3 is CASSVGGTSGTDTQYF. In DNA form, the CDR3 reads TGTGCCAGCAGCGTAGGAGGGACTAGCGGGACAGATACGCAGTATTTT.

In DNA form, the CDR3 reads TGTGCCAGCAGCTCCCGGGACGTGGCATCCTACGAGCAGTACTTC. Its translation is CASSSRDVASYEQYF. V usage is TRBV6-6 and J usage is TRBJ2-7; D is perhaps TRBD1 or TRBD2 (5 bases each). V dropped 6 bases and J dropped 1 base, with 16 bases sitting between them. The CDR3 length is 15 residues. The germline gives CDR1 MNHNY, CDR2 SVGAGI (reference sequence).

The chain is built from TRBV5-6 and TRBJ1-4; D perhaps matches TRBD1 (5 bases). The CDR3 contains 15 residues. With 4 bases removed from V and 7 bases from J, the gap between germline ends came to 17 bases. Germline loops: CDR1 SGHDT, CDR2 YYEEEE. The CDR3 protein is CASSTLGREAEKLFF. The CDR3 region has the DNA TGTGCCAGCAGCACCCTGGGCAGGGAGGCTGAAAAACTGTTTTTT.

This clone was observed a single time. The chain combines TRBV28 with TRBJ2-7; possible D gene TRBD2, 5 bases. Trimming stripped 5 bases from V and 0 bases from J, with 11 bases between. This CDR3 is built from 14 residues. Germline V gives CDR1 MDHEN, CDR2 SYDVKM. The CDR3 coding sequence is TGTGCCAGCAGTCTACGGGGTTACTCCTACGAGCAGTACTTC. It translates to CASSLRGYSYEQYF. The full variable domain, in which reference TRBV28 and TRBJ2-7 provide the parts outside the CDR3, is DVKVTQSSRYLVKRTGEKVFLECVQDMDHENMFWYRQDPGLGLRLIYFSYDVKMKEKGDIPEGYSVSREKKERFSLILESASTNQTSMYLCASSLRGYSYEQYFGPGTRLTVT.